Included here is one T cell receptor beta chain sequence, with context. What it binds is not known. This sample stems from a study of shared clonotypes between healthy human individuals. Profiling relied on immunoSEQ multiplex PCR, and the TCRdb table lists in-frame clones only, not all of them. The sample carries about 980,000 clones, roughly 72% recorded once. Study donors comprised healthy, HIV-negative adults devoid of recent acute infection or vaccination. Findings and caveats of the study: It was observed that roughly 5.1% of naive CD4 clonotypes were shared across four donors. Clonotypes which were not shared had lower generation probabilities than clonotypes that all four donors shared. Sharing of clonotypes among donors was expected to vary with sequencing depth.

V lost 6 bases and J 2 bases, leaving 11 bases between the germline ends. The CDR3 loop spans 13 amino acids. Per the germline V gene, CDR1 is WSHSY and CDR2 is SAAADI. This clonotype was obtained from a man between 18 and 35 years old in good health. The rearrangement uses TRBV10-2 and TRBJ2-7, with a tentative D call TRBD1 (6 bases). The specimen sequenced was memory CD4+ T cells sorted from blood. Regarding subset: CD45RA-negative fraction. The CDR3: CASRGTGTYEQYF. The CDR3 DNA sequence: TGCGCCAGCAGGGGAACAGGGACCTACGAGCAGTACTTC.